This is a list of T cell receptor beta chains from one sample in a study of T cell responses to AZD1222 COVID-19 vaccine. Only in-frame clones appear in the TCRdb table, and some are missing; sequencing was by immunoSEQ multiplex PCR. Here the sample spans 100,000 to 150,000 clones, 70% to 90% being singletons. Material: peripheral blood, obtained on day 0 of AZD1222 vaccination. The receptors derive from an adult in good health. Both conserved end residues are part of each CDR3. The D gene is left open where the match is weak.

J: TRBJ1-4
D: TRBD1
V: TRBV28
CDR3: CASSTDRGFNEKLFF
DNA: TGTGCCAGCAGTACGGACAGGGGGTTTAATGAAAAACTGTTTTTT

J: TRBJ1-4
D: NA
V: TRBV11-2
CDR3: CASSLEWGGIKKLFF
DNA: TGTGCCAGCAGCTTAGAATGGGGGGGAATCAAAAAACTGTTTTTT

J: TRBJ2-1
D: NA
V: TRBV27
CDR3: CASSLSTGLAYNEQFF
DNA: TGTGCCAGCAGTTTATCGACGGGATTGGCCTACAATGAGCAGTTCTTC

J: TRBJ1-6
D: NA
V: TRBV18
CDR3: CASSPTRGEGSPLHF
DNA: TGTGCCAGCTCACCCACAAGGGGAGAGGGTTCACCCCTCCACTTT

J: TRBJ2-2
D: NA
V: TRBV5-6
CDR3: CASSLVAGPNTGELFF
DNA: TGTGCCAGCAGCTTGGTTGCGGGCCCCAACACCGGGGAGCTGTTTTTT

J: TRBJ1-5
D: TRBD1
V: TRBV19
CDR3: CASNYRGQAPNQPQHF
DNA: TGTGCCAGTAACTACAGGGGCCAAGCCCCCAATCAGCCCCAGCATTTT

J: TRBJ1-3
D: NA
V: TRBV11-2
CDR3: CASSLGGGTNSGNTIYF
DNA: TGTGCCAGCAGCTTAGGAGGAGGCACGAACTCTGGAAACACCATATATTTT

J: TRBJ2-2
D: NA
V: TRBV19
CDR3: CASSISQGISGELFF
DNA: TGTGCCAGTAGTATATCGCAGGGTATTTCCGGGGAGCTGTTTTTT

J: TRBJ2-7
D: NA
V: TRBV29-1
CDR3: CSASWGRSRYEQYF
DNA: TGCAGCGCCTCTTGGGGGAGAAGTCGGTACGAGCAGTACTTC

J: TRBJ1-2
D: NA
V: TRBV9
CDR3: CASSGGNRERYGYTF
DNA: TGTGCCAGCAGCGGAGGGAACAGGGAGAGGTATGGCTACACCTTC